These 20 T cell receptor beta chains were sequenced from one sample in a study of beta chain features in type 1 diabetes (dated by TCRdb to the late 2010s). Results and caveats for the whole study, not just this receptor: Type 1 diabetes patients showed a moderate but significant shortening of TCRB CDR3 length in all four CD4+ subsets.

The library was built by means of the immunoSEQ multiplex PCR assay. The High Capacity cDNA Reverse Transcription Kit was used to reverse transcribe all of the isolated RNA, meaning that expressed TCRB transcripts were what got sequenced. Drawn from immuneACCESS, this table holds only the in-frame rearrangements with V and J called that TCRdb kept. Clones are partly lost; checked studies trace under half to an unresolved V gene and leave the rest unexplained. Across this sample there are hundreds of thousands of clones, with around 9% seen only once. Around 1% of the sample belongs to the ten largest clones. Their antigens remain unidentified. Source material: central memory CD4+ T cells from blood. Every receptor here comes from a man aged 25-45 years with type 1 diabetes.

The chain employs TRBV7-9 and TRBJ1-3; D call uncertain. Deletions cut 5 bases from V and 6 bases from J, with 5 bases between. The germline V gene encodes CDR1 SEHNR and CDR2 FQNEAQ (reference sequence). This CDR3 has 11 amino acids. The CDR3 DNA follows: TGTGCCAGCAGCCCCGAAAACACCATATATTTT. Its translation: CASSPENTIYF. Supplemented by reference TRBV7-9 and TRBJ1-3, the full variable domain reads DTGVSQNPRHKITKRGQNVTFRCDPISEHNRLYWYRQTLGQGPEFLTYFQNEAQLEKSRLLSDRFSAERPKGSFSTLEIQRTEQGDSAMYLCASSPENTIYFGEGSWLTVV.

The V call is TRBV16, the J call TRBJ2-6; 9 bases are a match to TRBD1. With V trimmed by 0 bases and J by 1 base, 4 bases remained unmatched. CDR3 size: 18 residues. CDR1 is KGHSY, CDR2 FQNENV, per germline. This CDR3 reads CASSQSGGQGSGANVLTF. The CDR3 nucleotides read TGTGCCAGCAGCCAATCCGGGGGACAGGGTTCTGGGGCCAACGTCCTGACTTTC.

The CDR3 DNA reads as TGTGCCAGCTCGAGGGGAAACTATGGCTACACCTTC. Protein: CASSRGNYGYTF. This chain joins TRBV6-1 and TRBJ1-2; a weak D match, TRBD1 (5 bases). Germline-derived CDR1 and CDR2 are MNHNS and SASEGT. V lost 8 bases and J 2 bases, leaving 9 bases between the germline ends. The CDR3 consists of 12 residues.

This clone came up a few times. One end of the junction does not line up with germline, which may come from a read error. The chain is built from TRBV14 and TRBJ2-3; 11 positions match TRBD2. This CDR3 spans 16 amino acids. CDR1 and CDR2 (germline): SGHDN, FVKESK. The CDR3 reads CASTQRLAGSTDTQYF. The CDR3, as DNA: TGTGCCAGCACCCAAAGACTAGCGGGGTCCACAGATACGCAGTATTTT.

V is TRBV11-2 and J is TRBJ2-3; D remains ambiguous. V was pared by 6 bases and J by 6 bases, with 10 bases between. The germline V gene encodes CDR1 SGHAT and CDR2 FQNNGV. The CDR3 extends over 12 amino acids. CDR3 sequence reads: CASSSDPDTQYF. DNA of the CDR3: TGTGCCAGCAGTTCCGACCCGGATACGCAGTATTTT.

This chain links TRBV4-3 with TRBJ2-5, with a weak D call TRBD1 (6 bases). Per germline, CDR1 LGHNA and CDR2 YSLEER. With 0 bases removed from V and 3 bases from J, the gap between germline ends came to 8 bases. The CDR3 extends over 14 amino acids. As DNA, the CDR3 is TGCGCCAGCAGCCAAGACAGGGGTAAAGAGACCCAGTACTTC. Its protein product is CASSQDRGKETQYF.

This clone has just one count. The CDR3 loop is CAWSRTGAFSNQPQHF. The CDR3 DNA reads as TGTGCCTGGAGTAGGACAGGGGCGTTTAGCAATCAGCCCCAGCATTTT. The V gene is TRBV30, the J gene TRBJ1-5; 9 nucleotides align to TRBD1. Looked up from germline, CDR1 is GTSNPN and CDR2 is SVGIG (reference sequence). V trimming: 2 bases; J trimming: 0 bases; junction bases outside the gene matches: 5. The CDR3 has 16 amino acids.

This clone has just a few counts. V is TRBV29-1 and J is TRBJ1-1; D is possibly TRBD1 (5 bases). Germline CDR1 and CDR2: SQVTM and ANQGSEA. V was cut by 4 bases and J by 3 bases, with 12 bases left in between. The CDR3 loop spans 13 amino acids. Written as DNA, the CDR3 is TGCAGCGTTGGGGTCGGGGGTTACACTGAAGCTTTCTTT. This sequence encodes CSVGVGGYTEAFF.

This rearrangement joins TRBV30 to TRBJ2-5, with 11 bases identical to TRBD2. The end of the DNA fits TRBJ2-7 better, so the J call may be wrong. Germline CDR1 GTSNPN, CDR2 SVGIG (reference sequence). This CDR3 is 13 amino acids long. CDR3 in amino acids: CAWGTSGAYEQYF. CDR3 bases: TGTGCCTGGGGGACTAGCGGTGCCTACGAGCAGTACTTC.

This clone was recorded at least ten times. The chain is built from TRBV7-2 and TRBJ2-3, with 10 bases lining up with TRBD2. Germline values: CDR1 SGHTA, CDR2 FQGNSA. The CDR3 covers 14 residues. Trimming took 3 bases from V and 4 from J; bases not matched to a gene: 1. CDR3 region: CASSLGLAPDTQYF. In DNA form, the CDR3 reads TGTGCCAGCAGCTTGGGACTAGCGCCAGATACGCAGTATTTT.

The chain employs TRBV5-1 and TRBJ2-7; D is ambiguous. CDR1 is SGHRS, CDR2 YFSETQ, per germline. This CDR3 is 13 amino acids long. The V gene lost 1 base and the J gene lost 6 bases, with 11 bases spanning the gap. This chain's CDR3 is CASSLSSLGEQYF. The CDR3 coding sequence is TGCGCCAGCAGCTTGTCTAGTTTAGGCGAGCAGTACTTC.

The genes are TRBV2 and TRBJ1-2; D is unclear. This CDR3 is built from 15 residues. Germline V lookup: CDR1 SNHLY, CDR2 FYNNEI. Trimming left V 7 bases short and J 8 bases short, with 23 bases between. The CDR3 region has the DNA TGTGCCAGCACCCCCGAGGCAGCGGGATCTCGGGGCTACACCTTC. Translating gives CASTPEAAGSRGYTF.

This clone came up a few times. The genes are TRBV9 and TRBJ1-1; weak D call: TRBD1 (5 bases). Germline V gene sequence: CDR1 SGDLS, CDR2 YYNGEE. V dropped 4 bases and J dropped 1 base, with 14 bases sitting between them. This CDR3 has 15 amino acids. CDR3 sequence (DNA): TGTGCCAGCAGCCCAAGACAGCCCCAGAACACTGAAGCTTTCTTT. Translated: CASSPRQPQNTEAFF.

This clone has just a few counts. The chain combines TRBV9 with TRBJ2-1; 9 bases are shared with TRBD2. Losses at the gene ends were 0 bases for V and 7 bases for J; bases not matched to a gene: 5. Germline CDR1 and CDR2: SGDLS and YYNGEE. This CDR3 has 15 amino acids. The DNA for the CDR3 is TGTGCCAGCAGCGTAGACTTGCTAGCGGGAAATGAGCAGTTCTTC. Protein: CASSVDLLAGNEQFF.

The chain employs TRBV7-2 and TRBJ2-5; 13 bases align to TRBD2. This CDR3 contains 15 residues. V trimming: 3 bases; J trimming: 5 bases; junction bases outside the gene matches: 3. Germline assignment: CDR1 SGHTA and CDR2 FQGNSA. CDR3 in amino acids: CASSFTSGGAETQYF. The CDR3 coding sequence is TGTGCCAGCAGCTTCACTAGCGGGGGGGCCGAGACCCAGTACTTC.

This clone was detected ten times or more. In DNA form, the CDR3 reads TGCGCCAGCAGCTTTGGAGGACAGGGAAAAAATGAGCAGTTCTTC. Amino acid sequence: CASSFGGQGKNEQFF. The chain recombines TRBV5-1 with TRBJ2-1, with 8 bases aligning to TRBD1. The CDR3 has 15 amino acids. Unmatched junction bases numbered 8, after V lost 2 bases and J lost 7 bases. The germline gives CDR1 SGHRS, CDR2 YFSETQ.

The chain joins TRBV4-1 to TRBJ2-4, with a weak D call TRBD1 (7 bases). V lost 1 base and J 7 bases, leaving 17 bases between the germline ends. CDR3 length equals 16 residues. Germline V gene lookup returns CDR1 MGHRA and CDR2 YSYEKL. CDR3 sequence reads: CASSQGERAGGNIQYF. In DNA form, the CDR3 reads TGCGCCAGCAGCCAAGGGGAACGGGCAGGGGGGAACATTCAGTACTTC.

The chain carries TRBV10-3 and TRBJ1-5, with TRBD1 identical over 10 bases. V lost 4 bases, J lost 13 bases, and 10 bases stayed unmatched. The germline V gene encodes CDR1 ENHRY and CDR2 SYGVKD. The CDR3 extends over 14 amino acids. The CDR3 nucleotides are TGTGCCATCAGTGGGGACAGGGGCGTGGGCCCACAGCATTTT. Translating gives CAISGDRGVGPQHF.

Many counts were recorded for this clone. CDR3 coding DNA: TGTGCCAGCAGTTCCCGCGGGGGCGTCGGCACAGATACGCAGTATTTT. This codes for CASSSRGGVGTDTQYF. This sequence joins TRBV6-5 and TRBJ2-3, with D possibly being TRBD2 (7 bases). Germline V lookup: CDR1 MNHEY, CDR2 SVGAGI. There are 16 residues in the CDR3. Deletions cut 4 bases from V and 1 base from J, with 15 bases between.

The gene calls are TRBV10-1 and TRBJ1-5; no clear D gene. Germline assignment: CDR1 WNHNN and CDR2 SYGVQD (reference sequence). This CDR3 is 11 amino acids long. V was pared by 5 bases and J by 9 bases, with 8 bases between. This CDR3 reads CASSFVWPQHF. DNA for the CDR3: TGCGCCAGCAGTTTTGTATGGCCCCAGCATTTT.